This T cell receptor (beta chain) was profiled in a study of beta chain features in type 1 diabetes. Study at large: In all, some 100 million sorted cells from all samples were analyzed.

Expressed TCRB transcripts were sequenced after all isolated RNA was converted to cDNA. TCRdb keeps only in-frame clones here, not all; method: immunoSEQ multiplex PCR. The sample holds hundreds of thousands of clones, over 10% seen once. Findings and limits, study-wide: Shorter TCRB CDR3s, moderately but significantly so, marked every one of the four CD4+ subsets in Type 1 diabetes patients.

Comments on this clone: What it recognizes is unknown.

Germline CDR1 and CDR2: KGHSH and LQKENI. The CDR3 loop spans 15 amino acids. Trimming took off 6 bases at V and 2 bases at J, with 16 bases between the two ends. The chain is built from TRBV18 and TRBJ1-2; a possible D gene is TRBD1 (5 bases). This TCR was sampled from a man between 18 and 35 years old with type 1 diabetes. The sequencing input was naive CD4+ T cells from blood. CDR3: CASSPSEGANYGYTF. In nucleotides, the CDR3 is TGTGCCAGCTCCCCTTCAGAAGGGGCCAACTATGGCTACACCTTC.